A single sample gave rise to the 20 T cell receptor beta chains below, sequenced in a study of PD-L1 blockade in urothelial cancer. Profiled with immunoSEQ multiplex PCR; TCRdb holds only in-frame clones, not every one. The data contain roughly 110,000 clones, about 91% of them singletons. The sample's time point: peripheral blood 6 weeks after treatment start. The source material was PBMCs, sampled around atezolizumab (anti-PD-L1) treatment. Source of these receptors: a man aged 55-75 years with urothelial cancer.

V gene TRBV4-1 combines with J gene TRBJ1-2; 11 positions match TRBD1. The CDR3 length is 13 residues. V was pared by 5 bases and J by 8 bases, with 4 bases of the junction left unmatched. CDR1 is MGHRA, CDR2 YSYEKL, per germline. The CDR3, as DNA: TGCGCCAGCAGCTGGGACAGGGGGGAAGGCTACACCTTC. This codes for CASSWDRGEGYTF.

This sequence joins TRBV5-1 and TRBJ1-2; 7 bases match TRBD1. From germline, CDR1 is SGHRS and CDR2 YFSETQ. With 4 bases clipped from V and 5 bases from J, the junction kept 5 bases outside the gene matches. This CDR3 is built from 13 residues. The DNA for the CDR3 is TGCGCCAGCAGCCTGGGACAGACTTATGGCTACACCTTC. Translation gives CASSLGQTYGYTF.

The chain uses TRBV27 and TRBJ2-2; the match to TRBD1 covers 9 bases. The junction had 15 bases not matched to a gene; V was cut back by 5 bases and J by 5 bases. The germline CDR1 and CDR2 sequences are MNHEY and SMNVEV (reference sequence). The CDR3 totals 18 residues. CDR3 residues: CASSHEARGQGLTGELFF. The CDR3 DNA sequence: TGTGCCAGCAGTCATGAGGCCCGGGGACAGGGTTTAACCGGGGAGCTGTTTTTT.

The chain is built from TRBV5-1 and TRBJ2-7, with a weak D call TRBD2 (6 bases). V was shortened by 3 bases and J by 6 bases, with 16 bases between the two germline ends. The CDR3 is 14 residues long. Germline CDR1 SGHRS, CDR2 YFSETQ. CDR3 protein: CASSSIGEAGEQYF. The CDR3 region has the DNA TGCGCCAGCAGCTCTATCGGAGAAGCGGGCGAGCAGTACTTC.

V is TRBV28 and J is TRBJ2-5; tentative D call: TRBD1 (5 bases). V gave up 5 bases and J gave up 2 bases, with 9 bases separating them. Germline assignment: CDR1 MDHEN and CDR2 SYDVKM. This CDR3 is built from 13 residues. In nucleotides, the CDR3 is TGTGCCAGCAGTAGGGGTGATCAAGAGACCCAGTACTTC. It yields the protein CASSRGDQETQYF.

The gene calls are TRBV6-1 and TRBJ2-1; D uncertain. Deletions cut 2 bases from V and 1 base from J, with 9 bases between. CDR1 and CDR2 from the germline V gene are MNHNS and SASEGT. The CDR3 loop spans 15 amino acids. CDR3 sequence: CASSESPSSYNEQFF. The CDR3 DNA is TGTGCCAGCAGTGAATCCCCGAGTTCCTACAATGAGCAGTTCTTC.

The chain has TRBV11-2 and TRBJ1-2; D not certain. Deletions cut 4 bases from V and 4 bases from J, with 19 bases between. Looked up from germline, CDR1 is SGHAT and CDR2 is FQNNGV. This CDR3 comprises 16 residues. This CDR3 reads CASSSLASDSLYGYTF. DNA of the CDR3: TGTGCCAGCAGCTCGCTAGCCTCTGATAGTCTCTATGGCTACACCTTC.

The J gene is TRBJ1-1, the V gene TRBV5-1; 8 positions match TRBD1. CDR3 length equals 14 residues. Germline V gene data show CDR1 as SGHRS and CDR2 as YFSETQ. V lost 7 bases and J lost 5; bases outside the gene matches: 10. For the CDR3, the DNA is TGCGCCAGCGCCGAGACAGGGGATCTTACTGAAGCTTTCTTT. Residues: CASAETGDLTEAFF.

This chain connects TRBV19 to TRBJ2-7, with 15 positions matching TRBD2. The CDR3 is made up of 16 amino acids. The germline V gene encodes CDR1 LNHDA and CDR2 SQIVND (reference sequence). Trimming at V came to 4 bases and at J to 2 bases, leaving 3 bases not matched to a gene. The CDR3: CASSNGLAGGPYEQYF. The CDR3, as DNA: TGTGCCAGTAGTAACGGACTAGCGGGAGGGCCCTACGAGCAGTACTTC.

This chain connects TRBV6-4 to TRBJ2-1, with TRBD2 matching 7 bases. The CDR3 length is 13 residues. The germline V gene encodes CDR1 MRHNA and CDR2 SNTAGT. The V and J ends lost 3 bases and 4 bases, in that order; junction bases with no gene match: 0. This chain's CDR3 is CASSEREYNEQFF. CDR3 in DNA: TGTGCCAGCAGTGAGCGGGAGTACAATGAGCAGTTCTTC.

The gene calls are TRBV30 and TRBJ1-3; D unclear. Germline V gene lookup returns CDR1 GTSNPN and CDR2 SVGIG (reference sequence). The CDR3 is 13 amino acids. Trimming stripped 2 bases from V and 3 bases from J, with 8 bases between. The CDR3 nucleotides are TGTGCCTGGAGTAACGGGATTGGAAACACCATATATTTT. Residues: CAWSNGIGNTIYF. The full variable domain, in which reference TRBV30 and TRBJ1-3 provide the parts outside the CDR3, is SQTIHQWPATLVQPVGSPLSLECTVEGTSNPNLYWYRQAAGRGLQLLFYSVGIGQISSEVPQNLSASRPQDRQFILSSKKLLLSDSGFYLCAWSNGIGNTIYFGEGSWLTVV.

This clone was picked up one time. The chain employs TRBV19 and TRBJ2-7, with 8 bases fitting TRBD2. After removal of 4 bases from V and 2 bases from J, the junction contained 4 bases not matched to a gene. The V gene's germline CDR1 is LNHDA and CDR2 SQIVND (reference sequence). The CDR3 covers 14 residues. The CDR3 here is CASSTLAGTYEQYF. In nucleotides, the CDR3 is TGTGCCAGTAGTACCCTAGCGGGCACCTACGAGCAGTACTTC.

The rearrangement joins TRBV5-4 to TRBJ2-7, with D possibly TRBD2 on 5 matching bases. The CDR3 is made up of 15 amino acids. Trimming cost V 4 bases and J 2 bases, with 16 bases left between them. Germline V gene lookup returns CDR1 SGHNT and CDR2 YYREEE (reference sequence). CDR3 sequence reads: CASSQSVGVAYEQYF. CDR3 in DNA: TGTGCCAGCAGCCAGAGCGTCGGGGTGGCCTACGAGCAGTACTTC.

This chain connects TRBV5-5 to TRBJ2-7; 10 nucleotides agree with TRBD1. Germline assignment: CDR1 SGHKS and CDR2 YYEKEE (reference sequence). The CDR3 sequence is 18 residues long. Germline trimming cut 10 bases from V and 3 bases from J; bases unmatched to any gene: 22. The CDR3 is CASQLGPHRTGGDYEQYF. The CDR3 DNA follows: TGTGCCTCCCAGCTTGGACCCCACCGGACAGGGGGAGACTACGAGCAGTACTTC.

The chain is built from TRBV6-5 and TRBJ2-2; 10 bases align to TRBD1. V lost 4 bases to trimming and J lost 3 bases; unmatched junction nucleotides: 2. This CDR3 region has 15 residues. CDR1 is MNHEY and CDR2 is SVGAGI in the germline V gene. CDR3 DNA sequence: TGTGCCAGCAGTTCCGGGACAGGGGACACCGGGGAGCTGTTTTTT. Translating gives CASSSGTGDTGELFF.

This chain uses TRBV25-1 with TRBJ1-1; no clear D gene. This CDR3 comprises 15 residues. The germline V gene has CDR1 MGHDK and CDR2 SYGVNS. V lost 3 bases to trimming and J lost 6 bases, with 17 bases between them. CDR3 sequence reads: CASSDHGSLVPEAFF. CDR3 bases: TGTGCCAGCAGTGACCACGGGTCCTTAGTCCCTGAAGCTTTCTTT.

V is TRBV7-2 and J is TRBJ2-3; 8 bases align to TRBD1. The CDR3 has 15 amino acids. The germline gives CDR1 SGHTA, CDR2 FQGNSA. The junction had 8 bases not matched to a gene; V was cut back by 5 bases and J by 4 bases. The chain's CDR3 is CASSTAGGGADTQYF. The CDR3 bases are TGTGCCAGCAGCACCGCAGGGGGCGGGGCAGATACGCAGTATTTT.

The J gene is TRBJ2-1, the V gene TRBV4-2; tentatively, D is TRBD1 (5 bases). The CDR3 contains 15 residues. The germline V gene has CDR1 LGHNA and CDR2 YNFKEQ. Trimming took off 2 bases at V and 8 bases at J, with 16 bases between the two ends. CDR3 in amino acids: CASSQSRAIGDEQFF. CDR3 bases: TGTGCCAGCAGCCAAAGCAGGGCAATCGGAGATGAGCAGTTCTTC.

The rearrangement uses TRBV6-6 and TRBJ2-7, with TRBD2 matching over 9 bases. The germline CDR1 and CDR2 sequences are MNHNY and SVGAGI (reference sequence). Trimming cost V 1 base and J 4 bases; bases outside gene matches: 8. This CDR3 spans 16 amino acids. CDR3 in DNA: TGTGCCAGCAGTTACTTGAGCGGGGGGTATCAGTACGAGCAGTACTTC. Residues: CASSYLSGGYQYEQYF.

This clone was seen a single time. The chain is built from TRBV6-5 and TRBJ1-2, with TRBD1 matching 10 bases. The V segment lost 3 bases and the J segment 8 bases; nucleotides outside the gene matches: 6. Per germline, CDR1 MNHEY and CDR2 SVGAGI. The CDR3 has 14 residues. This CDR3 reads CASSYPGTGVGYTF. The CDR3 nucleotides are TGTGCCAGCAGTTATCCCGGGACAGGGGTAGGCTACACCTTC.